The present T cell receptor beta chain was sequenced within a study of identical twins. The study, taken as a whole, reports: Models underpredicted monozygotic twin sharing of out-of-frame TCR alpha.

TCRdb processed the 5' RACE reads anew with MiXCR; each CDR3 protein has one entry. The sample holds about 520,000 distinct CDR3 sequences; 22% are singletons and the top ten take around 0.9%. Germline V gene data show CDR1 as SNHLY and CDR2 as FYNNEI. The CDR3 contains 16 residues. The V end was cut by 4 bases, the J end by 4 bases, with 18 bases between. Remarks on this clonotype: Antigen: not known.

This sample was shared with a second study, whose subject was T cells expressing NK-cell markers. From that study: Researchers got TCR beta repertoires out of sorted CD3+CD56+NKG2C+, CD3+CD56+NKG2C- and CD3+CD56-NKG2C+ T cells.

Sequencing used CD4+ T cells sorted from blood. This receptor was identified in a woman aged 18 to 35 in good health. This chain uses TRBV2 with TRBJ2-3; D unclear. The CDR3 loop is CASSAGLSGFSDTQYF. CDR3 sequence (DNA): TGTGCCAGCAGTGCCGGGCTATCAGGTTTTTCAGATACGCAGTATTTT.